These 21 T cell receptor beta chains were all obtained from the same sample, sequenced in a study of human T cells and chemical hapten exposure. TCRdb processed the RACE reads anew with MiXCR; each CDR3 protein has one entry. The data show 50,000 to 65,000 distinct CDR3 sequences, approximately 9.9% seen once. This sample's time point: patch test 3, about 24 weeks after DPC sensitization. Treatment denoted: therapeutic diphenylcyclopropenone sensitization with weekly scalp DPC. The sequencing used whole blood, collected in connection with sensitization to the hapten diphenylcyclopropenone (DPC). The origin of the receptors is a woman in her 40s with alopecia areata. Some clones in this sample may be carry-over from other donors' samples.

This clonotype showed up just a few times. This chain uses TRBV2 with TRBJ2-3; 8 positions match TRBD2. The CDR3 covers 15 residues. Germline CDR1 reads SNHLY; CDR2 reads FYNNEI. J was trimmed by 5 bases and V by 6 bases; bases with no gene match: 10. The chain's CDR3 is CASSPLGLAGDTQYF. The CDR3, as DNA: TGTGCCAGCAGCCCTCTAGGGCTAGCGGGAGATACGCAGTATTTT.

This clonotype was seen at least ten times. The DNA for the CDR3 is TGTGCCAGCAGCTTAGCGTCGACAGGCCCAGATACGCAGTATTTT. It codes for CASSLASTGPDTQYF. The chain couples TRBV7-8 to TRBJ2-3; a weak D match, TRBD1 (6 bases). The CDR3 runs to 15 residues. Germline V lookup: CDR1 SGHVS, CDR2 FQNEAQ. Trimming left V 0 bases short and J 4 bases short, with 11 bases between.

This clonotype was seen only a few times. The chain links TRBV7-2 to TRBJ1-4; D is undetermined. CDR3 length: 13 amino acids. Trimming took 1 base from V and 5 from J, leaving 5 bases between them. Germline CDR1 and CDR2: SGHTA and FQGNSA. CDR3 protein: CASSLGPNEKLFF. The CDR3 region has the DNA TGTGCCAGCAGCTTAGGGCCCAATGAAAAACTGTTTTTT. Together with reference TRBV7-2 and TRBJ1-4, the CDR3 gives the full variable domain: GAGVSQSPSNKVTEKGKDVELRCDPISGHTALYWYRQSLGQGLEFLIYFQGNSAPDKSGLPSDRFSAERTGGSVSTLTIQRTQQEDSAVYLCASSLGPNEKLFFGSGTQLSVL.

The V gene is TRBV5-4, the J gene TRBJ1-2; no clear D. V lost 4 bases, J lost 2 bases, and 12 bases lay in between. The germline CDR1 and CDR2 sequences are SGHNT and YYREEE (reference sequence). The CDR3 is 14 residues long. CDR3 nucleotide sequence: TGTGCCAGCAGCCCCTCTGGGGTAAACTATGGCTACACCTTC. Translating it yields CASSPSGVNYGYTF.

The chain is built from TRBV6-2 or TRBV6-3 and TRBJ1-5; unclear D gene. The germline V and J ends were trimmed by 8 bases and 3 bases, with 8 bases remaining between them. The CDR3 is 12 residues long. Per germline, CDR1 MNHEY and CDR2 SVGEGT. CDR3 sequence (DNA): TGTGCCAGCCGGACGGCCAATCAGCCCCAGCATTTT. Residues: CASRTANQPQHF.

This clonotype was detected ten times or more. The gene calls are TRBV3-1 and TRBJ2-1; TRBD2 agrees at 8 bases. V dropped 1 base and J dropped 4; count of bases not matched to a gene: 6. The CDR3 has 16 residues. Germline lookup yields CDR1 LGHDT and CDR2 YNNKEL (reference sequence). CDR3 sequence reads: CASSQVKGLGYNEQFF. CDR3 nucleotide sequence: TGTGCCAGCAGCCAAGTCAAGGGACTAGGATACAATGAGCAGTTCTTC.

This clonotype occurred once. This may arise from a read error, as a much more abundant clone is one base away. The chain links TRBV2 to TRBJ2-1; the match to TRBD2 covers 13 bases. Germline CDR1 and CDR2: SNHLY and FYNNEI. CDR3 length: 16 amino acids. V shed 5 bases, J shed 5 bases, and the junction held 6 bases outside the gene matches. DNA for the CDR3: TGTGCCAGCAGTAGGGGACTAGCGGGGAAAAACAATGAGCAGTTCTTC. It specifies CASSRGLAGKNNEQFF.

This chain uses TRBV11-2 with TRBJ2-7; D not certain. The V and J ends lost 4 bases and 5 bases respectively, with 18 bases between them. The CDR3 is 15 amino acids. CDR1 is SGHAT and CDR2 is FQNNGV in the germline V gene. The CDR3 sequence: CASSSPPGGPDEQYF. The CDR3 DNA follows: TGTGCCAGCAGCTCCCCGCCGGGCGGCCCCGACGAGCAGTACTTC. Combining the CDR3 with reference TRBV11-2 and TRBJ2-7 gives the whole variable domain EAGVAQSPRYKIIEKRQSVAFWCNPISGHATLYWYQQILGQGPKLLIQFQNNGVVDDSQLPKDRFSAERLKGVDSTLKIQPAKLEDSAVYLCASSSPPGGPDEQYFGPGTRLTVT.

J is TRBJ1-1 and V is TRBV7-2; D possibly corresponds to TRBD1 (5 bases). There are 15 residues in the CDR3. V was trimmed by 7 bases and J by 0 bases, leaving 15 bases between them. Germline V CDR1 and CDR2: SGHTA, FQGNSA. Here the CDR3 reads CASNPGTLLNTEAFF. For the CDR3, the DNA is TGTGCCAGCAACCCCGGGACGTTATTGAACACTGAAGCTTTCTTT.

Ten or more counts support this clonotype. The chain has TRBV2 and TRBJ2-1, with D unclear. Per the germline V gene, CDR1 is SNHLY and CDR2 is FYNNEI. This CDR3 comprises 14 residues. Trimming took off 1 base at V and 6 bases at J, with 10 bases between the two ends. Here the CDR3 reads CASSEGALFNEQFF. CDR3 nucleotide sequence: TGTGCCAGCAGTGAAGGGGCCCTGTTCAATGAGCAGTTCTTC.

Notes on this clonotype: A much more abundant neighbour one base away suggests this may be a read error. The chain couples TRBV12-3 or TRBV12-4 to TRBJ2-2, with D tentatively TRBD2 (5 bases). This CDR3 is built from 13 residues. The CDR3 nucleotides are TGTGCAACCGGGATAACGAACACCGGGGAGCTGTTTTTT. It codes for CATGITNTGELFF.

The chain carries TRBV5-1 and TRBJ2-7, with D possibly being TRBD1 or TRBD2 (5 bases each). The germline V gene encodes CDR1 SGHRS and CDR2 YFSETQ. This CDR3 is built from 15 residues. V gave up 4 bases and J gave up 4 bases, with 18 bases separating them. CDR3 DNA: TGCGCCAGCAGCAAAAGCACGGGACGCACGTACGAGCAGTACTTC. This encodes CASSKSTGRTYEQYF.

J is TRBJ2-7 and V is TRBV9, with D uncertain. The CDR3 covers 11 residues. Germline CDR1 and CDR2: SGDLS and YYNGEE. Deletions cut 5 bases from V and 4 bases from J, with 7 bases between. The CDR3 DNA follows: TGTGCCAGCAGGGATAGTTACGAGCAGTACTTC. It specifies CASRDSYEQYF.

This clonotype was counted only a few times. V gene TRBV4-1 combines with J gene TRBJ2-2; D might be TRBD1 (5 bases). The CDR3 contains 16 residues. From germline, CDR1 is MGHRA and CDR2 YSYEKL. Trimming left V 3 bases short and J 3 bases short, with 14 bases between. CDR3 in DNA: TGCGCCAGCAGCCACCTTTCCGGACAAGACACCGGGGAGCTGTTTTTT. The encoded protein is CASSHLSGQDTGELFF.

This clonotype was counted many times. The CDR3 spells CASSPWDGSKETQYF. As DNA, the CDR3 is TGCGCCAGCAGCCCCTGGGACGGTTCGAAGGAGACCCAGTACTTC. The chain couples TRBV5-1 to TRBJ2-5; D might be TRBD1 or TRBD2, each matching 5 bases. CDR3 length: 15 residues. The V gene's germline CDR1 is SGHRS and CDR2 YFSETQ. Deletions cut 4 bases from V and 5 bases from J, with 18 bases between.

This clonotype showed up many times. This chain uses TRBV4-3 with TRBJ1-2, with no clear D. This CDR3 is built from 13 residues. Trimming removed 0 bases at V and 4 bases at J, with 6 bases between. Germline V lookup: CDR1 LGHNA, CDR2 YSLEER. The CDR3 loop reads CASSQDRGYGYTF. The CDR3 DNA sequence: TGCGCCAGCAGCCAAGATCGGGGCTATGGCTACACCTTC.

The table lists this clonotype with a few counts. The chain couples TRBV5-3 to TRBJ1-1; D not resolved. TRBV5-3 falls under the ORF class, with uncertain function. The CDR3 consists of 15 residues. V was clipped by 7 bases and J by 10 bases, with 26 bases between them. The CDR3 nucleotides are TGTGCCAGACTAAGGATTTCTAGGATTTACCGAGGAGCTTTCTTT. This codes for CARLRISRIYRGAFF.

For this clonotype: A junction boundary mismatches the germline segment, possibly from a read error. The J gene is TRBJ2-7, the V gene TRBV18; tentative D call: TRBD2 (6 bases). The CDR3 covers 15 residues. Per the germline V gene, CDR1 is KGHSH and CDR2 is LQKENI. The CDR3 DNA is TGTGCCAGCTCGCCACGTTTTGGCGGGGCCTACGAGCAGTACTTC. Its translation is CASSPRFGGAYEQYF.

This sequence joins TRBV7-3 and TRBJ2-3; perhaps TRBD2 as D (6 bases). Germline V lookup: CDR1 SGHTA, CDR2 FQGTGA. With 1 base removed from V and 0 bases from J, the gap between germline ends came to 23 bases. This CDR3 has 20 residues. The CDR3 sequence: CASSLIPPGLSSASTDTQYF. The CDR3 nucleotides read TGTGCCAGCAGCTTAATTCCCCCGGGACTCTCCTCAGCTAGCACAGATACGCAGTATTTT.

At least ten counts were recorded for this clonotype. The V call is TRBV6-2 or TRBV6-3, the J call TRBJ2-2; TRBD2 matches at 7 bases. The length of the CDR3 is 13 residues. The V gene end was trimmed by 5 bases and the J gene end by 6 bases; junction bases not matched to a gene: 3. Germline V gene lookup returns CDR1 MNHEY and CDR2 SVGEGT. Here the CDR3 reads CASSSGEAGELFF. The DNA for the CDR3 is TGTGCCAGCAGTAGCGGGGAAGCCGGGGAGCTGTTTTTT.

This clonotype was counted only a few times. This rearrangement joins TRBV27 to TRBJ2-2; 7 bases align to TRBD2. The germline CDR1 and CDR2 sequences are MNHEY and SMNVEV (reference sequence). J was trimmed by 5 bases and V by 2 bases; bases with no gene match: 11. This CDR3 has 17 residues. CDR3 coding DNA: TGTGCCAGCAGTTTACCACGATCAGCGGGGTCTACCGGGGAGCTGTTTTTT. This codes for CASSLPRSAGSTGELFF.